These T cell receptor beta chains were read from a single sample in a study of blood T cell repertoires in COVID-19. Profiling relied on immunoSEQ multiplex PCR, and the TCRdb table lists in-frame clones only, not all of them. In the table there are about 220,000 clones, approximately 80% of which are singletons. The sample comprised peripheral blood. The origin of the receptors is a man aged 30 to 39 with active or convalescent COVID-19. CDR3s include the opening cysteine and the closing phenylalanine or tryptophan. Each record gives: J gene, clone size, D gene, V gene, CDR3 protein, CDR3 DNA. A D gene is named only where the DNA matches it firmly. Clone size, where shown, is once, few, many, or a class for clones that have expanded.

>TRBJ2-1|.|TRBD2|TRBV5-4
CASSTGTSGGGNEQFF
TGTGCCAGCAGCACAGGGACTAGCGGGGGGGGTAATGAGCAGTTCTTC
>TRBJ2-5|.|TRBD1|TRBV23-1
CASSQSWDRAQETQYF
TGCGCCAGCAGTCAATCCTGGGACAGGGCGCAAGAGACCCAGTACTTC
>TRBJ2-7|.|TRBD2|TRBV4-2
CASSPPGLAAYEQYF
TGTGCCAGCAGCCCGCCGGGACTAGCTGCCTACGAGCAGTACTTC
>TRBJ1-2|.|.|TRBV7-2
CASSLDFRGGNYGYTF
TGTGCCAGCAGCTTAGATTTTCGGGGAGGGAACTATGGCTACACCTTC
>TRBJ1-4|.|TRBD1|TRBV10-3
CAIRGTGSGEKLFF
TGTGCCATCAGAGGGACAGGTTCGGGGGAAAAACTGTTTTTT
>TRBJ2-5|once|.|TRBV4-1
CASSPHSTGQETQYF
TGCGCCAGCAGCCCGCACTCGACAGGACAAGAGACCCAGTACTTC
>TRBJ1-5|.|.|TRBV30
CAWSTDYNQPQHF
TGTGCCTGGAGTACAGATTACAATCAGCCCCAGCATTTT
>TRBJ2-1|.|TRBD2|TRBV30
CAWKNSAGGWQFF
TGTGCCTGGAAGAATTCGGCGGGAGGATGGCAGTTCTTC
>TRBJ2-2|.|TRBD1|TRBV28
CASKGGGLTGELFF
TGTGCCAGCAAAGGGGGCGGATTAACCGGGGAGCTGTTTTTT
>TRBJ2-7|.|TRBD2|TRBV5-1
CASTPGTSDREQYF
TGCGCCAGCACCCCAGGGACTAGCGACCGTGAGCAGTACTTC
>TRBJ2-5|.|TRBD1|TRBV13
CASRETGMEETQYF
TGTGCCAGCAGAGAGACAGGGATGGAGGAGACCCAGTACTTC